The rows below give T cell receptor beta chains drawn from one sample of a study of OX40 agonist ivuxolimab in advanced cancers. Sequencing was performed with immunoSEQ multiplex PCR; in TCRdb, only in-frame clones are kept and a portion is missing. The table shows about 100,000 clones, with around nine tenths occurring only once. The specimen comprised CD4+ or CD8+ T cells sorted from blood, sampled in a trial of the OX40 agonist ivuxolimab. Every receptor here comes from an adult with an advanced solid tumor such as melanoma, head and neck, liver or kidney cancer. Both conserved end residues are part of each CDR3. D genes are given only for firm matches. Some rows mark clone size as missing; the rest say once, few, many or name a class of expanded clone.

size	V	D	J	CDR3	DNA
NA	TRBV10-3	TRBD2	TRBJ2-1	CAISSGTSGGGYEQFF	TGTGCCATCAGCAGTGGGACTAGCGGGGGAGGCTATGAGCAGTTCTTC
NA	TRBV5-1	NA	TRBJ2-1	CASSYPGGGAFNEQFF	TGCGCCAGCAGCTATCCTGGAGGCGGGGCTTTCAATGAGCAGTTCTTC
NA	TRBV30	NA	TRBJ2-1	CAWWIGGPGEQFF	TGTGCCTGGTGGATCGGAGGCCCAGGGGAGCAGTTCTTC
once	TRBV19	NA	TRBJ2-1	CASSTQGGSSYNEQFF	TGTGCCAGTAGTACCCAGGGGGGGAGCTCCTACAATGAGCAGTTCTTC
NA	TRBV6-5	NA	TRBJ1-1	CASSLGGANTEAFF	TGTGCCAGCAGTTTGGGGGGCGCTAACACTGAAGCTTTCTTT
NA	TRBV28	TRBD1	TRBJ2-7	CASRSPGTGLYEQYF	TGTGCCAGCAGATCTCCCGGGACAGGGCTCTACGAGCAGTACTTC
once	TRBV14	NA	TRBJ1-2	CASSDARTATFGYTF	TGTGCCAGCAGCGACGCTCGGACTGCCACCTTTGGCTACACCTTC
NA	TRBV15	NA	TRBJ1-1	CATSRRGTEAFF	TGTGCCACCAGCAGGAGGGGAACAGAAGCTTTCTTT
NA	TRBV29-1	NA	TRBJ1-1	CSVERRGNTEAFF	TGCAGCGTTGAACGACGAGGAAACACTGAAGCTTTCTTT
NA	TRBV6-5	TRBD1	TRBJ1-3	CASSDRGGNTIYF	TGTGCCAGCAGTGACAGGGGTGGAAACACCATATATTTT
NA	TRBV7-9	NA	TRBJ2-1	CASSLAISYNEQFF	TGTGCCAGCAGCTTAGCTATTTCCTACAATGAGCAGTTCTTC
NA	TRBV9	NA	TRBJ1-3	CASSVGSDSGNTIYF	TGTGCCAGCAGCGTAGGGTCAGACTCGGGAAACACCATATATTTT
NA	TRBV9	NA	TRBJ2-1	CASSVETGAYNEQFF	TGTGCCAGCAGCGTAGAGACGGGGGCCTACAATGAGCAGTTCTTC
NA	TRBV5-4	TRBD2	TRBJ2-7	CASSLAGGAYEQYF	TGTGCCAGCAGCTTGGCGGGGGGAGCGTACGAGCAGTACTTC
NA	TRBV9	TRBD1	TRBJ1-1	CASSVGSAEGAFEAFF	TGTGCCAGCAGCGTAGGTTCTGCGGAGGGGGCTTTTGAAGCTTTCTTT
NA	TRBV28	TRBD1	TRBJ2-7	CASSLLQGATHEQYF	TGTGCCAGCAGTTTATTACAGGGGGCGACCCACGAGCAGTACTTC
NA	TRBV11-2	NA	TRBJ2-5	CASSLGGRTQETQYF	TGTGCCAGCAGCTTAGGGGGGCGGACCCAAGAGACCCAGTACTTC
once	TRBV6-1	TRBD1	TRBJ2-7	CASTATGGDSYEQYF	TGTGCCAGCACTGCGACAGGGGGGGACTCCTACGAGCAGTACTTC
NA	TRBV2	NA	TRBJ1-3	CASSAWGPSSGNTIYF	TGTGCCAGCAGCGCCTGGGGTCCCAGCTCTGGAAACACCATATATTTT
NA	TRBV27	TRBD1	TRBJ1-2	CASSSGTANGGYGYTF	TGTGCCAGCAGTTCCGGGACAGCCAATGGGGGCTATGGCTACACCTTC
NA	TRBV18	TRBD2	TRBJ2-7	CASSPSSGDEQYF	TGTGCCAGCTCACCCTCTAGCGGAGACGAGCAGTACTTC
NA	TRBV6-4	NA	TRBJ2-5	CAIQRERETQYF	TGTGCCATCCAGAGGGAGCGAGAGACCCAGTACTTC
NA	TRBV19	TRBD2	TRBJ2-5	CASGGGNGRPQETQYF	TGTGCCAGTGGTGGGGGGAACGGGAGGCCGCAAGAGACCCAGTACTTC
NA	TRBV30	NA	TRBJ1-6	CACQSWQNYNSPLHF	TGTGCCTGTCAGAGCTGGCAGAACTATAATTCACCCCTCCACTTT
few	TRBV21-1	NA	TRBJ2-3	CASSKDRQANTDTQYF	TGTGCCAGCAGCAAAGATCGACAGGCCAACACAGATACGCAGTATTTT
NA	TRBV7-2	NA	TRBJ2-3	CASTVDWVGDTQYF	TGTGCCAGCACCGTGGACTGGGTGGGCGATACGCAGTATTTT
NA	TRBV5-4	NA	TRBJ2-2	CASSVVQGEAGELFF	TGTGCCAGCAGCGTAGTACAGGGTGAGGCCGGGGAGCTGTTTTTT
once	TRBV5-1	TRBD2	TRBJ2-1	CASSPWVSGRAYNEQFF	TGCGCCAGCAGCCCGTGGGTTAGCGGGAGGGCCTACAATGAGCAGTTCTTC
NA	TRBV5-1	NA	TRBJ2-2	CASRLQGTGELFF	TGCGCCAGCAGGCTCCAGGGGACCGGGGAGCTGTTTTTT
few	TRBV30	NA	TRBJ1-5	CAWSGIPNQPQHF	TGTGCCTGGTCAGGGATCCCGAATCAGCCCCAGCATTTT
NA	TRBV13	NA	TRBJ2-5	CASSLNRETQYF	TGTGCCAGCAGCTTGAATCGAGAGACCCAGTACTTC
NA	TRBV19	NA	TRBJ2-5	CASSNLPETQYF	TGTGCCAGTAGTAATTTGCCAGAGACCCAGTACTTC
few	TRBV6-1	NA	TRBJ1-1	CASNAIGEAFF	TGTGCCAGCAACGCTATAGGTGAAGCTTTCTTT
NA	TRBV15	NA	TRBJ1-2	CATSREKGSNYGYTF	TGTGCCACCAGCAGAGAAAAAGGCAGCAACTATGGCTACACCTTC
NA	TRBV9	TRBD1	TRBJ2-7	CASSISGTGTYEQYF	TGTGCCAGCAGCATTTCGGGGACAGGAACCTACGAGCAGTACTTC
NA	TRBV6-1	TRBD1	TRBJ1-2	CASRDDRGLFYGYTF	TGTGCCAGCAGAGACGACAGGGGGCTTTTCTATGGCTACACCTTC
NA	TRBV5-4	NA	TRBJ2-6	CASSWGGWDRYLTGANVLTF	TGTGCCAGCAGCTGGGGGGGTTGGGACAGGTATTTAACTGGGGCCAACGTCCTGACTTTC